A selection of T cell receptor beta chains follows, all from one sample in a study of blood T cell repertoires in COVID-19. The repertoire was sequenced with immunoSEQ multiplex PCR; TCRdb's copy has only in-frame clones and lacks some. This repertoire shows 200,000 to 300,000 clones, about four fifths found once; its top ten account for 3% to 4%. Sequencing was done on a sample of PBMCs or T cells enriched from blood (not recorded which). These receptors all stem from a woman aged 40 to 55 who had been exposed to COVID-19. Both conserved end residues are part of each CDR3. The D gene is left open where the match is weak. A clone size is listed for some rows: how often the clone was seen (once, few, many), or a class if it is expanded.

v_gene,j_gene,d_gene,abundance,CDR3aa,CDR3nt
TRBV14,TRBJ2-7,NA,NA,CASSQGTTYEQYF,TGTGCCAGCAGCCAAGGTACTACCTACGAGCAGTACTTC
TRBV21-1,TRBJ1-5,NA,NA,CASSKIGRDSNQPQHF,TGTGCCAGCAGCAAAATAGGCAGGGATAGCAATCAGCCCCAGCATTTT
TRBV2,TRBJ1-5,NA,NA,CASSEIGDRGQPQHF,TGTGCCAGCAGTGAAATAGGGGATCGTGGTCAGCCCCAGCATTTT
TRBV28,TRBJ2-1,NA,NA,CASRSYSYNEQFF,TGTGCCAGCAGAAGCTACTCCTACAATGAGCAGTTCTTC
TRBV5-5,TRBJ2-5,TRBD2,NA,CASSSLGGVQETQYF,TGTGCCAGCAGCTCCCTCGGGGGGGTCCAAGAGACCCAGTACTTC
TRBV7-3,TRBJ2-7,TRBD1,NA,CASSETGGPPNEQYF,TGTGCCAGCAGCGAGACAGGGGGACCCCCCAACGAGCAGTACTTC
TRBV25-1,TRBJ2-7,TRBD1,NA,CASSEGQQEQYF,TGTGCCAGCAGTGAGGGACAGCAAGAGCAGTACTTC
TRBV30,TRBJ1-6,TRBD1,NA,CAWSVGGTANSPLHF,TGTGCCTGGAGTGTAGGAGGGACAGCAAATTCACCCCTCCACTTT
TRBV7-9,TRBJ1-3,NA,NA,CASSLEQPFSGNTIYF,TGTGCCAGCAGCTTAGAACAGCCCTTCTCTGGAAACACCATATATTTT
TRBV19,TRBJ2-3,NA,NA,CASSIDRERGTDTQYF,TGTGCCAGTAGTATAGATCGGGAAAGGGGGACAGATACGCAGTATTTT
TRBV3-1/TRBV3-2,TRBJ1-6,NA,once,CASGGMGSPLHF,TGTGCCAGCGGAGGGATGGGTTCACCCCTCCACTTT
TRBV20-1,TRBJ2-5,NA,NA,CSARDRETQYF,TGCAGTGCTAGAGATCGGGAGACCCAGTACTTC
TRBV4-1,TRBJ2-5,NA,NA,CASSHHGTPQETQYF,TGCGCCAGCAGCCATCACGGGACTCCTCAAGAGACCCAGTACTTC
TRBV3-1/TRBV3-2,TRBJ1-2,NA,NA,CASSQAAVYGYTF,TGTGCCAGCAGCCAAGCGGCGGTATATGGCTACACCTTC
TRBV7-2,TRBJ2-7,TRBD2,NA,CASSKRAGGPEQYF,TGTGCCAGCAGCAAGAGGGCGGGGGGGCCTGAGCAGTACTTC
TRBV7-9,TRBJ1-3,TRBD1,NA,CASSWLGLTGGSGNTIYF,TGTGCCAGCAGCTGGTTAGGCCTAACAGGGGGCTCTGGAAACACCATATATTTT
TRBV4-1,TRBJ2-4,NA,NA,CASSQGRPQGLAKNIQYF,TGCGCCAGCAGCCAAGGGAGGCCGCAGGGACTAGCCAAAAACATTCAGTACTTC
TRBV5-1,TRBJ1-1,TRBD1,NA,CATKTGGTEAFF,TGCGCCACCAAGACAGGGGGCACTGAAGCTTTCTTT
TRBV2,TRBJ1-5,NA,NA,CASSASGVSNQPQHF,TGTGCCAGCAGTGCCTCGGGGGTTAGCAATCAGCCCCAGCATTTT
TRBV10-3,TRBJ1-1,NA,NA,CAISQDRRNTEAFF,TGTGCCATCAGCCAAGACAGGAGGAACACTGAAGCTTTCTTT
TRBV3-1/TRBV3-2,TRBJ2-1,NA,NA,CASSQVNSNNEQFF,TGTGCCAGCAGCCAAGTCAACAGCAACAATGAGCAGTTCTTC
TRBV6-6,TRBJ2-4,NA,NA,CASSYAGRAKNIQYF,TGTGCCAGCAGTTATGCTGGGAGAGCCAAAAACATTCAGTACTTC
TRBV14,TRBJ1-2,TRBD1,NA,CASSPRTGDGYTF,TGTGCCAGCAGCCCCCGGACAGGGGATGGCTACACCTTC
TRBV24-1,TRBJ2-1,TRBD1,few,CATSDATGSTVNEQFF,TGTGCCACCAGTGACGCGACAGGGTCCACTGTCAATGAGCAGTTCTTC
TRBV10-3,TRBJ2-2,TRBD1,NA,CAISGTGVSGELFF,TGTGCCATCAGTGGGACAGGGGTGTCCGGGGAGCTGTTTTTT
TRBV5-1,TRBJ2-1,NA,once,CASSLASVGDNEQFF,TGCGCCAGCAGCTTGGCTTCGGTCGGGGATAATGAGCAGTTCTTC
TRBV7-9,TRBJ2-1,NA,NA,CASSLDGWGDNNEQFF,TGTGCCAGCAGCTTAGATGGTTGGGGAGACAACAATGAGCAGTTCTTC
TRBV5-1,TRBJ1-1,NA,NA,CASSLRGSMNTEAFF,TGCGCCAGCAGCTTGAGGGGCAGTATGAACACTGAAGCTTTCTTT
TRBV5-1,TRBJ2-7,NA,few,CASSQDSETTYEQYF,TGCGCCAGCAGCCAAGACAGCGAGACCACCTACGAGCAGTACTTC
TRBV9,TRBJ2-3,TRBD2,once,CASSAGTSGRADTQYF,TGTGCCAGCAGCGCGGGGACTAGCGGGCGCGCAGATACGCAGTATTTT
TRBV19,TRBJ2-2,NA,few,CASRSGYQTGELFF,TGTGCCAGTAGATCAGGATATCAGACCGGGGAGCTGTTTTTT
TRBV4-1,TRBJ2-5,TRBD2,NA,CASSQMRSGGAGETQYF,TGCGCCAGCAGCCAAATGAGGAGCGGGGGGGCCGGCGAGACCCAGTACTTC
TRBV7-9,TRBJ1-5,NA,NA,CASGKDTGNQPQHF,TGTGCCAGCGGAAAGGACACAGGGAATCAGCCCCAGCATTTT
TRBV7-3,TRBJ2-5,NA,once,CASSLGGEETQYF,TGTGCCAGCAGCTTAGGCGGGGAAGAGACCCAGTACTTC
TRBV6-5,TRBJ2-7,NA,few,CASSYSTGDEQYF,TGTGCCAGCAGTTACTCGACAGGAGACGAGCAGTACTTC
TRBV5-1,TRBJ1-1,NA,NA,CASSPGVDPVGTEAFF,TGCGCCAGCAGCCCAGGGGTTGATCCGGTAGGCACTGAAGCTTTCTTT
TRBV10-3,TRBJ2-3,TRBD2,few,CAIRMSGGADTQYF,TGTGCCATCAGGATGAGCGGGGGGGCCGATACGCAGTATTTT
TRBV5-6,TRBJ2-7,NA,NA,CASSLGPGQEQYF,TGTGCCAGCAGCTTGGGCCCGGGTCAAGAGCAGTACTTC
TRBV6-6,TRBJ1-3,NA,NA,CASSYGGEDTIYF,TGTGCCAGCAGTTATGGGGGGGAGGACACCATATATTTT
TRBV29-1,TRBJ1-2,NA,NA,CSVVGGRGGYTF,TGCAGCGTTGTGGGGGGGCGCGGTGGCTACACCTTC
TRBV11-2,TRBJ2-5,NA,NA,CASSVYQETQYF,TGTGCCAGCAGCGTATACCAAGAGACCCAGTACTTC
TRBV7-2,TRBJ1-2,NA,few,CASSSRGLQGTYGYTF,TGTGCCAGCAGCTCAAGGGGATTACAGGGAACGTATGGCTACACCTTC
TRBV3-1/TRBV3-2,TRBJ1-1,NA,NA,CASTRHGLTEAFF,TGTGCCAGCACCCGACACGGTCTTACTGAAGCTTTCTTT
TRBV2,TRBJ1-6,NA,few,CASCHGLVNSPLHF,TGTGCCAGCTGTCACGGTTTGGTGAATTCACCCCTCCACTTT
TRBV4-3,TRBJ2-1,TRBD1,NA,CASSLDRGVYNEQFF,TGCGCCAGCAGCCTGGACAGGGGGGTTTACAATGAGCAGTTCTTC